This T cell receptor (beta chain) is drawn from a study of shared clonotypes between healthy human individuals (dated by TCRdb to about 2020). With respect to the entire study: A couple of women and a few men aged 18 to 49 years were included in the cohort. Each donor's leukapheresis produced roughly between roughly 0.85 and 10 billion PBMCs. To estimate repertoire size and how much clonotypes are shared between individuals, the study performed deep sequencing of blood TCR repertoires from five healthy adults. Libraries were prepared and TCR repertoires were sequenced by different laboratories using diverse techniques, in order to increase sequencing depth and limit assay-specific biases. General conclusions and limits of the study: Because the study included only a small number of donors, the genetic and exposure-history diversity represented was limited. Sampling was restricted to blood, and TCR repertoires in tissues likely differ from the TCR repertoires found in blood. Pairwise subsampling led to the expectation that sequencing depth would affect the degree of clonotype sharing among donors.

Using the deep immunoSEQ assay, multiplex PCR amplified TCR CDR3 regions from genomic DNA. For each cell subset, the extracted genomic DNA was distributed evenly across all wells of several immunoSEQ 96-well plates, and each plate served as one replicate. For unsorted PBMC, approximately 290 ng of genomic DNA, equivalent to around 30,000 T cell genomes, went into each replicate PCR. Unsorted PBMC genomic DNA was sequenced across ten immunoSEQ deep assay plates. The purified libraries were quantified using a Qubit 3.0 fluorometer, sized with a Bioanalyzer 2100, and then quantified again using the KAPA Library Quantification kit. A separate single-read 150-cycle Illumina NextSeq 550 flow cell was used to sequence each immunoSEQ 96-well plate. The authors processed their data as follows. Because only junctional sequences without quality scores were contained in the immunoSEQ output, filtering matching that applied to full-length reads could not be performed. Sequences were annotated with PyIR, a Python wrapper for IgBLAST v1.9, using IMGT germline references to assign V/J genes and CDR3. Any read was removed if the V/J assignment was weak (E-value above 1e-6), the CDR3 was missing, or the read contained stop codons, out-of-frame junctions, or ambiguous translated residues. V3J clonotypes were defined by identical inferred V gene, J gene, and CDR3 amino acid sequence. Percentage overlap between repertoires was computed as shared unique clonotypes divided by the size of the smaller repertoire. Repertoire richness was assessed with RTK rarefaction, the Chao1 estimator, and Recon v2.1 estimates of unobserved clonotypes. Not all clones reach the TCRdb copy of this immuneACCESS table, which keeps in-frame sequences only. Checked studies attribute under half of the gap to unresolved V genes and leave the rest unexplained. That table is the source of V, J and clone size, and D and trimming were worked out from the DNA. The sample records 450,000 to 500,000 clones, roughly four fifths of which are singletons. The ten most abundant clones make up approximately 12% of the sample.

Details on this clone: This clone's antigen is unknown. Base qualities are not recorded, but no much larger clone differs from it by a single base. Other DNA sequences of this sample code for an identical CDR3.

Healthy HIV-negative adults with no recently reported acute infections or vaccinations were included as donors. Only Caucasian adults living in Nashville, Tennessee, USA were represented among the donors. For unsorted samples, tens of millions of PBMCs were counted and genomic DNA was extracted with the QIAamp DNA Blood Mini kit. After blood collection by leukapheresis, PBMCs were isolated using Ficoll-Histopaque density gradient centrifugation and then cryopreserved in the vapor phase of liquid nitrogen. Sequencing was performed on PBMCs. This TCR derives from a woman aged 35 to 49 in good health. Some clones in this sample may be carry-over from other donors' samples.

CDR3 reads: CASRQGGGYTF. The DNA sequence is TGTGCCAGTCGCCAGGGCGGTGGCTACACCTTC. The chain links TRBV6-5 with TRBJ1-2; the D region possibly corresponds to TRBD1 (5 bases align). A distance of 12 bases separates the germline ends of V and J, which lose 9 bases and 7 bases respectively. Including cysteine and phenylalanine, the CDR3 has 11 amino acids. The sequence is cut down to CDR3 DNA, 33 bases in frame from base 1. CDR1 and CDR2 are drawn from the germline V gene: MNHEY, SVGAGI.